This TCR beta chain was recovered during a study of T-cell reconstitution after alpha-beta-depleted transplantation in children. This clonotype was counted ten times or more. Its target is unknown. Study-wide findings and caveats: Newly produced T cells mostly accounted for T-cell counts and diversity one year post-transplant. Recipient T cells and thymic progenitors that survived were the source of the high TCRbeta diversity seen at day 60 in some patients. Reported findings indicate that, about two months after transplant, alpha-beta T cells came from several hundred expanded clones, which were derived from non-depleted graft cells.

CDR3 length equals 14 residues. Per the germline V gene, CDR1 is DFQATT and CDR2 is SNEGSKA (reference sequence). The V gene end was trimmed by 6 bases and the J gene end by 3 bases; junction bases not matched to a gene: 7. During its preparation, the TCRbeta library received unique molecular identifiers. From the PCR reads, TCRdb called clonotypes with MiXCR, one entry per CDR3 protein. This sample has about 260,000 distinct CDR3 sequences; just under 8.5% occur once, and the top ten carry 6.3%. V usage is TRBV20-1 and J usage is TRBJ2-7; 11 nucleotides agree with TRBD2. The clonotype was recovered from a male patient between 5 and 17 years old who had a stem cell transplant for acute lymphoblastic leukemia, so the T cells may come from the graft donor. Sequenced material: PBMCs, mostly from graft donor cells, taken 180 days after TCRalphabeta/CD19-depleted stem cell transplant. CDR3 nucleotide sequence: TGCAGTGCCCTGACTAGCGGGGCGCTCTACGAGCAGTACTTC. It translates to CSALTSGALYEQYF.